The next 26 T cell receptor beta chains were all read from a single sample in a study of T cell repertoires in cytomegalovirus infection. Via MiXCR, TCRdb re-called the reads, giving one row per CDR3 protein. The sample includes some 220,000 distinct CDR3 sequences, 5% to 8.5% seen only once; the top ten take about 6.3%. Sequencing was done on a sample of PBMCs. These receptor sequences come from a human donor in good health (CMV status not recorded). Some clones in this sample may be carry-over from other donors' samples.

This clonotype was detected ten times or more. The rearrangement uses TRBV5-8 and TRBJ1-1; 10 bases fit TRBD1. Germline CDR1 reads SGHTS; CDR2 reads YDEGEE. Germline trimming cut 1 base from V and 3 bases from J; bases unmatched to any gene: 3. There are 15 residues in the CDR3. The CDR3 reads CASSLTGQGDTEAFF. CDR3 bases: TGTGCCAGCAGCTTGACAGGACAGGGGGACACTGAAGCTTTCTTT.

The chain is built from TRBV12-3 or TRBV12-4 and TRBJ2-1; D is possibly TRBD1 or TRBD2 (6 bases each). Deletions cut 8 bases from V and 2 bases from J, with 16 bases between. CDR3 size: 15 residues. CDR3 protein: CASGEWGAAYNEQFF. In nucleotides, the CDR3 is TGTGCCAGCGGTGAGTGGGGGGCGGCCTACAATGAGCAGTTCTTC.

The J gene is TRBJ2-4, the V gene TRBV7-3, with a possible D match to TRBD1 (6 bases). The CDR3 runs 15 residues. V lost 0 bases to trimming and J lost 10 bases, with 16 bases between them. CDR1 is SGHTA, CDR2 FQGTGA, per germline. CDR3 in DNA: TGTGCCAGCAGCTTAACGGGACATAGGAGGCATATTCAGTACTTC. Translating gives CASSLTGHRRHIQYF.

This clonotype was found once. Since a much larger clone is just one base distant, this may be a read error. Likely a read error: the CDR3 ends without its conserved phenylalanine or tryptophan. The genes are TRBV14 and TRBJ1-1, with unresolved D. V gave up 6 bases and J gave up 1 base, with 9 bases separating them. The length of the CDR3 is 13 residues. The germline V gene encodes CDR1 SGHDN and CDR2 FVKESK. Written as DNA, the CDR3 is TGTGCCAGCAGTCCCCAGGCGAACACTGAAGCTTTCTAT. Encoded protein: CASSPQANTEAFY.

This clonotype has a count of ten or more. The chain combines TRBV27 with TRBJ2-2; D is uncertain. In germline, CDR1 is MNHEY, CDR2 SMNVEV (reference sequence). The CDR3 runs 11 residues. V lost 8 bases, J lost 3 bases, and 4 bases lay in between. For the CDR3, the DNA is TGTGCCAGCGGATACACCGGGGAGCTGTTTTTT. Its protein is CASGYTGELFF.

This clonotype was observed at least ten times. The rearrangement links TRBV20-1 to TRBJ1-1; D remains unclear. The CDR3 is 14 residues long. Germline V gives CDR1 DFQATT, CDR2 SNEGSKA (reference sequence). V shed 2 bases and J shed 1 base, with 11 bases lying between them. This chain's CDR3 is CSARMVLRNTEAFF. The CDR3 DNA is TGCAGTGCTAGAATGGTCCTCAGGAACACTGAAGCTTTCTTT.

The chain has TRBV9 and TRBJ2-1, with 7 bases matching TRBD1. Germline V gene sequence: CDR1 SGDLS, CDR2 YYNGEE. The CDR3 sequence is 15 residues long. J gave up 4 bases and V 3 bases, and 7 bases lay outside the gene matches. In DNA, the CDR3 is TGTGCCAGCAGCGCCGGGACAGTCCTTTACAATGAGCAGTTCTTC. Amino acid sequence: CASSAGTVLYNEQFF. The whole variable domain, remainder taken from reference TRBV9 and TRBJ2-1, is DSGVTQTPKHLITATGQRVTLRCSPRSGDLSVYWYQQSLDQGLQFLIQYYNGEERAKGNILERFSAQQFPDLHSELNLSSLELGDSALYFCASSAGTVLYNEQFFGPGTRLTVL.

This clonotype came up many times. The rearrangement joins TRBV6-5 to TRBJ2-3; D is undetermined. Trimming took 4 bases from V and 6 from J, leaving 8 bases between them. The V gene's germline CDR1 is MNHEY and CDR2 SVGAGI. CDR3 size: 12 residues. CDR3 DNA: TGTGCCAGCAGTTCAGTTTCCGATACGCAGTATTTT. It specifies CASSSVSDTQYF.

This clonotype was seen repeatedly, ten times or more. The chain has TRBV19 and TRBJ1-1; D not resolved. The CDR3 has 13 residues. Germline-derived CDR1 and CDR2 are LNHDA and SQIVND (reference sequence). The V and J ends lost 5 bases and 11 bases respectively, with 18 bases between them. The chain's CDR3 is CASSPDSWAGAFF. The DNA for the CDR3 is TGTGCCAGTAGTCCGGACTCTTGGGCTGGGGCTTTCTTT.

The rearrangement uses TRBV7-9 and TRBJ1-5; TRBD1 matches 10 bases. V shed 3 bases and J 1 base; nucleotides not matched to a gene: 6. The CDR3 consists of 17 residues. Per germline, CDR1 SEHNR and CDR2 FQNEAQ (reference sequence). CDR3 nucleotides: TGTGCCAGCAGCTTCGACAGGGGGCTTTCGAGCAATCAGCCCCAGCATTTT. Residues: CASSFDRGLSSNQPQHF.

This clonotype has a count of ten or more. The chain carries TRBV7-9 and TRBJ1-2; the D is unclear. The CDR3 has 16 amino acids. Trimming left V 5 bases short and J 4 bases short, with 20 bases between. Germline V gene data show CDR1 as SEHNR and CDR2 as FQNEAQ (reference sequence). This CDR3 reads CASSPIPGDPSYGYTF. CDR3 nucleotide sequence: TGTGCCAGCAGCCCTATCCCCGGGGATCCGAGCTATGGCTACACCTTC.

This clonotype was counted many times. The V and J genes are TRBV14 and TRBJ1-1; D is unclear. The germline V gene encodes CDR1 SGHDN and CDR2 FVKESK. CDR3 length: 15 amino acids. V was shortened by 1 base and J by 1 base, with 10 bases between the two germline ends. The CDR3 loop is CASSQARATNTEAFF. CDR3 coding DNA: TGTGCCAGCAGCCAAGCTCGGGCGACGAACACTGAAGCTTTCTTT.

There are many counts of this clonotype. The chain uses TRBV7-2 and TRBJ2-7; D might be TRBD1 (5 bases). Germline V lookup: CDR1 SGHTA, CDR2 FQGNSA. The length of the CDR3 is 14 residues. V was trimmed by 6 bases and J by 0 bases, leaving 12 bases between them. The DNA for the CDR3 is TGTGCCAGCAGTCACCCACAGGACTCCTACGAGCAGTACTTC. Its protein product is CASSHPQDSYEQYF.

This clonotype appeared many times. This chain links TRBV7-9 with TRBJ1-4; 7 bases line up with TRBD1. Per the germline V gene, CDR1 is SEHNR and CDR2 is FQNEAQ (reference sequence). The V gene end was trimmed by 1 base and the J gene end by 7 bases; junction bases not matched to a gene: 15. The CDR3 spans 18 residues. For the CDR3, the DNA is TGTGCCAGCAGCTTAGGCGCCGGGACAGACGTTTTTACTGAAAAACTGTTTTTT. This codes for CASSLGAGTDVFTEKLFF.

This clonotype showed up many times. The chain is built from TRBV7-2 and TRBJ1-2, with D unclear. The CDR3 sequence is 15 residues long. V lost 1 base to trimming and J lost 4 bases, with 13 bases between them. CDR1 is SGHTA, CDR2 FQGNSA, per germline. This CDR3 is CASSLDPSYSYGYTF. The CDR3 bases are TGTGCCAGCAGCTTAGATCCAAGCTACTCCTATGGCTACACCTTC.

This clonotype occurred many times. This sequence joins TRBV15 and TRBJ2-2; D is undetermined. Trimming removed 8 bases at V and 0 bases at J, with 7 bases between. The V gene's germline CDR1 is LNHNV and CDR2 YYDKDF (reference sequence). The CDR3 length is 13 residues. The CDR3 sequence is CATHLPNTGELFF. The DNA for the CDR3 is TGTGCCACCCACCTTCCGAACACCGGGGAGCTGTTTTTT.

V gene TRBV11-2 combines with J gene TRBJ2-1, with 11 bases lining up with TRBD2. Germline CDR1 is SGHAT and CDR2 is FQNNGV. With 2 bases clipped from V and 7 bases from J, the junction kept 19 bases outside the gene matches. The CDR3 runs to 20 residues. The CDR3 loop is CASSLRFWGGGSGGGNEQFF. The CDR3 coding sequence is TGTGCCAGCAGCTTAAGATTCTGGGGGGGGGGTAGCGGGGGGGGAAATGAGCAGTTCTTC.

There are many counts of this clonotype. The chain uses TRBV28 and TRBJ2-5; 8 bases fit TRBD1. The germline V gene has CDR1 MDHEN and CDR2 SYDVKM. The trim removed 4 bases at V and 5 bases at J, leaving 9 bases unmatched. The CDR3 spans 15 residues. The CDR3 loop reads CASSSPSGGRETQYF. The CDR3 DNA reads as TGTGCCAGCAGTTCCCCCTCAGGGGGCCGTGAGACCCAGTACTTC.

Ten or more counts support this clonotype. V usage is TRBV7-9 and J usage is TRBJ2-7; 10 positions agree with TRBD1. This CDR3 is built from 13 residues. CDR1 and CDR2 from the germline V gene are SEHNR and FQNEAQ (reference sequence). Trimming removed 5 bases from V and 7 bases from J; junction bases left unmatched: 5. This chain's CDR3 is CASSHDRGREQYF. DNA for the CDR3: TGTGCCAGCAGCCATGACAGGGGGCGAGAGCAGTACTTC.

The rearrangement uses TRBV10-3 and TRBJ1-2, with a tentative D call TRBD1 (6 bases). The CDR3 has 16 amino acids. Germline V lookup: CDR1 ENHRY, CDR2 SYGVKD. Trimming cost V 1 base and J 4 bases, with 16 bases left between them. The CDR3, as DNA: TGTGCCATCAGTGAGTTAGGGGGACGGGGGAGCTATGGCTACACCTTC. Translated, it gives CAISELGGRGSYGYTF.

This clonotype was counted at least ten times. The J gene is TRBJ1-1, the V gene TRBV6-2 or TRBV6-3, with TRBD1 matching 7 bases. CDR1 is MNHEY, CDR2 SVGEGT, per germline. The CDR3 has 16 residues. With V trimmed by 6 bases and J by 0 bases, 10 bases remained unmatched. In DNA form, the CDR3 reads TGTGCCAGCAGCCCGCGACAGGGAGCTATGAACACTGAAGCTTTCTTT. This sequence encodes CASSPRQGAMNTEAFF.

The V gene is TRBV2, the J gene TRBJ1-2; the D gene is possibly TRBD1 (5 bases). From germline, CDR1 is SNHLY and CDR2 FYNNEI. The CDR3 totals 13 residues. Trimming pared 7 bases from V and 6 bases from J, leaving 15 bases between. The CDR3 DNA reads TGTGCCAGCACCTTGGAACGGGGCGATGGCTACACCTTC. Translation: CASTLERGDGYTF.

This clonotype was counted ten times or more. V and J are TRBV5-1 and TRBJ2-3; D not certain. This CDR3 contains 12 residues. Per germline, CDR1 SGHRS and CDR2 YFSETQ. Trimming stripped 1 base from V and 4 bases from J, with 4 bases between. CDR3 sequence (DNA): TGCGCCAGCAGCTTGCCCGCAGATACGCAGTATTTT. As protein: CASSLPADTQYF.

This clonotype was counted at least ten times. The V call is TRBV7-3, the J call TRBJ2-7; D is tentatively TRBD1 or TRBD2 (5 bases each). V lost 5 bases and J 2 bases, leaving 13 bases between the germline ends. CDR3 length equals 14 residues. Germline V lookup: CDR1 SGHTA, CDR2 FQGTGA. The CDR3, as DNA: TGTGCCAGCAGCCCAAGGCCGGGACCCTACGAGCAGTACTTC. It codes for CASSPRPGPYEQYF.

This clonotype was seen only a few times. This chain joins TRBV20-1 and TRBJ1-2, with D perhaps matching TRBD1 (5 bases). Trimming removed 0 bases from V and 8 bases from J, with 19 bases in between. The CDR3 contains 15 residues. Germline V CDR1 and CDR2: DFQATT, SNEGSKA (reference sequence). The CDR3 here is CSARDRASRGGGYTF. CDR3 DNA: TGCAGTGCTAGAGATCGGGCTTCTCGGGGGGGGGGCTACACCTTC.

This clonotype has only one observation. This could be a read error, since a much larger clone is one nucleotide away. This chain joins TRBV29-1 and TRBJ1-2; D call uncertain. CDR1 and CDR2 from the germline V gene are SQVTM and ANQGSEA. Trimming took off 7 bases at V and 6 bases at J, with 18 bases between the two ends. The CDR3 extends over 13 amino acids. CDR3 residues: CSDLERYSDGYTF. CDR3 bases: TGCAGCGACCTGGAGAGGTACTCGGATGGCTACACCTTC.